This T cell receptor (beta chain) was recovered during a study of blood T cells in healthy people across ages. Combining a sample-barcoded 5' primer with a J-beta primer mix, a second PCR ran for roughly 7 to 11 cycles. The template-switch adaptor was a 5' adaptor with 12 random nucleotides. It tagged each cDNA molecule. TCRdb passed the 5' RACE reads through MiXCR, listing each CDR3 protein once. In the table there are 650,000 or so distinct CDR3 sequences, over 40% of which are singletons. CDR1 MNHEY and CDR2 SMNVEV come from the germline V gene (reference sequence). The CDR3 is 14 residues long. The V gene end was trimmed by 4 bases and the J gene end by 4 bases; junction bases not matched to a gene: 3. Peripheral blood, roughly 9.1 milliliters per donor, was collected. This clonotype came up a few times.

This rearrangement joins TRBV27 to TRBJ2-7, with 11 bases lining up with TRBD2. Sequencing was performed on blood. The sequence was collected from a woman older than 75 in good health. Here the CDR3 DNA reads TGTGCCAGCAGTTCGACTAGCGGGACTTACGAGCAGTACTTC. Translating it yields CASSSTSGTYEQYF.